This T cell receptor beta chain comes out of a study of T cell changes during pregnancy in multiple sclerosis. With V trimmed by 2 bases and J by 10 bases, 6 bases remained unmatched. The CDR3 is 14 amino acids. Germline V gene sequence: CDR1 MNHEY, CDR2 SMNVEV (reference sequence). Libraries were prepared by immunoSEQ multiplex PCR; TCRdb keeps only in-frame clonotypes and omits some of them. The sample includes about 97,000 clones, around 90% seen only once; the top ten take about 3.4%. The gene calls are TRBV27 and TRBJ1-4; TRBD1 matches at 8 bases. The sequenced sample was peripheral blood, obtained in the second trimester of pregnancy. The sequence was obtained from a female donor with multiple sclerosis, enrolled in a pregnancy study. For the CDR3, the DNA is TGTGCCAGCAGTTTAGGACAGGGCATAGGAAAACTGTTTTTT. Translated, it gives CASSLGQGIGKLFF.